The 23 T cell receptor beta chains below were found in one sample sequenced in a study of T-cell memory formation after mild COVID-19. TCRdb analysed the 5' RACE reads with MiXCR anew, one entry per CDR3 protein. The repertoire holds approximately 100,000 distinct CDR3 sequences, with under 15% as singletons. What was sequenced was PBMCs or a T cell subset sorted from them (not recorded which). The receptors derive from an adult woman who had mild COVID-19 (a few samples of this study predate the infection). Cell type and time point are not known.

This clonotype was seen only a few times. The CDR3 region is CASCKRGTNTGELFF. CDR3 bases: TGTGCCAGCTGCAAGAGGGGGACGAACACCGGGGAGCTGTTTTTT. The chain employs TRBV6-5 and TRBJ2-2, with D tentatively TRBD1 (6 bases). Germline V lookup: CDR1 MNHEY, CDR2 SVGAGI. This CDR3 is 15 amino acids long. V shed 8 bases and J shed 0 bases, with 13 bases lying between them.

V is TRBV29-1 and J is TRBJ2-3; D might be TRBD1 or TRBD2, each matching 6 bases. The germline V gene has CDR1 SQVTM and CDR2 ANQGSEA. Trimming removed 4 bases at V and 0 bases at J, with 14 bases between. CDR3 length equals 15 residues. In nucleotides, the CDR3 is TGCAGCGTTGTTTGGGGGGCCTCTAGCACAGATACGCAGTATTTT. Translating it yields CSVVWGASSTDTQYF.

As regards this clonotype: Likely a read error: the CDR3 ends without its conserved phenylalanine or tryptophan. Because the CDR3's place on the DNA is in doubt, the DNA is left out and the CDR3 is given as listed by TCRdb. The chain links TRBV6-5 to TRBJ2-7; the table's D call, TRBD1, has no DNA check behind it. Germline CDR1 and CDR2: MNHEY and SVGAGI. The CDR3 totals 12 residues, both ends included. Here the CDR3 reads CASSGGGTGPLY.

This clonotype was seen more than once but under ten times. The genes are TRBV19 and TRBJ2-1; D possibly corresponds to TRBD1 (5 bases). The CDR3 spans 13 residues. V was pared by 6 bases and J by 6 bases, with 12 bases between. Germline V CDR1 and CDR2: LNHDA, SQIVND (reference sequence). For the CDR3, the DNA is TGTGCCAGTAGCCAGACAGAAATCAATGAGCAGTTCTTC. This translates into CASSQTEINEQFF.

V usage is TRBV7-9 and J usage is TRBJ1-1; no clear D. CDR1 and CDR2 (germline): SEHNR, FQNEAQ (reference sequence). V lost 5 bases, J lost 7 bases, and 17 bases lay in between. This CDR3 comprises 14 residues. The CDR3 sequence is CASSKPQGNLEAFF. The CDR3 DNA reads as TGTGCCAGCAGCAAACCCCAAGGCAATCTTGAAGCTTTCTTT.

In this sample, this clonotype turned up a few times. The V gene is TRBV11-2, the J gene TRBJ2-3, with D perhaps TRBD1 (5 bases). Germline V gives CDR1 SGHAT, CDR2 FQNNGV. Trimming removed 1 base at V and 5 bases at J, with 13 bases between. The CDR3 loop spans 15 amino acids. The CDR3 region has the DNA TGTGCCAGCAGCTTAGGGGGCGATAGGGGAGATACGCAGTATTTT. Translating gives CASSLGGDRGDTQYF.

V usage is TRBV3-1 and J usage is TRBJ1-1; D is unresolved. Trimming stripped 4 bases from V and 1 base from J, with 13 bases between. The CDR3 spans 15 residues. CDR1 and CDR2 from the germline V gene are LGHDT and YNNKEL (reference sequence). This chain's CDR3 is CASSRRSDGNTEAFF. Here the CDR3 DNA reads TGTGCCAGCAGCCGCAGATCAGACGGGAACACTGAAGCTTTCTTT.

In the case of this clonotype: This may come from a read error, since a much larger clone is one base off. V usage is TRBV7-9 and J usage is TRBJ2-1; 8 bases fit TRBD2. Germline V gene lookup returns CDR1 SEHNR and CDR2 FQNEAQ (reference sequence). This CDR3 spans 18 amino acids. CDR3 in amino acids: CASSPLGGSGADYTEQFF. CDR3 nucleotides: TGTGCCAGCAGCCCACTTGGGGGTAGCGGGGCCGACTACACTGAGCAGTTCTTC. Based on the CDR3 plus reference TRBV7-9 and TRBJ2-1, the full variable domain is DTGVSQNPRHKITKRGQNVTFRCDPISEHNRLYWYRQTLGQGPEFLTYFQNEAQLEKSRLLSDRFSAERPKGSFSTLEIQRTEQGDSAMYLCASSPLGGSGADYTEQFFGPGTRLTVL.

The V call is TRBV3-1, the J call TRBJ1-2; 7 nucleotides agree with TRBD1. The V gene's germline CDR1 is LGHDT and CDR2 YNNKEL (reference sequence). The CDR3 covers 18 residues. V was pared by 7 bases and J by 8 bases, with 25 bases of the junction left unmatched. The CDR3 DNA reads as TGTGCCAGCACCCAGTCTTTACCGGGACAGAGCATTTCTGGAGGCTACACCTTC. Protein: CASTQSLPGQSISGGYTF.

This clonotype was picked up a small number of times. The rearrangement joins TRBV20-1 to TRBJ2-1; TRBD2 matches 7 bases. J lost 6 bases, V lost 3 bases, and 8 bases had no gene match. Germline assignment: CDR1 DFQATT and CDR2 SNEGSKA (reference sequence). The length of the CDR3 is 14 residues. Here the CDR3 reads CSARELAKGNEQFF. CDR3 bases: TGCAGTGCTAGGGAACTAGCGAAGGGCAATGAGCAGTTCTTC.

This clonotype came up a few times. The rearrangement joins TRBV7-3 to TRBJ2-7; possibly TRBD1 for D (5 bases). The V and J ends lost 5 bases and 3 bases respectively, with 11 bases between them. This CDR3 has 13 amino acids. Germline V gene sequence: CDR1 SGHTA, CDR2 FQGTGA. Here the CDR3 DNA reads TGTGCCAGCAGCCCTCAGCAGGGCTACGAGCAGTACTTC. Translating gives CASSPQQGYEQYF.

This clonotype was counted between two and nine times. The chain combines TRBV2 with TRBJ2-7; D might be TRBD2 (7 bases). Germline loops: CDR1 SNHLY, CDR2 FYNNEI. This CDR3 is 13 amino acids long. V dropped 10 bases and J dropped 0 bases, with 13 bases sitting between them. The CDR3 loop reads CAILADSSYEQYF. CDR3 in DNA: TGTGCCATCCTAGCGGACAGCTCCTACGAGCAGTACTTC.

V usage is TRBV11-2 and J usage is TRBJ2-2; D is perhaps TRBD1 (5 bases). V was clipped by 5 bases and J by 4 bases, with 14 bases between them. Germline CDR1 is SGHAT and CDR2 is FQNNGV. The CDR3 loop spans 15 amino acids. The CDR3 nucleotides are TGTGCCAGCAGCCCAGACAGTTGGGTCACCGGGGAGCTGTTTTTT. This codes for CASSPDSWVTGELFF.

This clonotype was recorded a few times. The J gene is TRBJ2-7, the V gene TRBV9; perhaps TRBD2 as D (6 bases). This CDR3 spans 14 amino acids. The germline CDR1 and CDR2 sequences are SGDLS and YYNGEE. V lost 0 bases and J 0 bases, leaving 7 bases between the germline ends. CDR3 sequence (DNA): TGTGCCAGCAGCGTAGGGGGGGACTCCTACGAGCAGTACTTC. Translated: CASSVGGDSYEQYF.

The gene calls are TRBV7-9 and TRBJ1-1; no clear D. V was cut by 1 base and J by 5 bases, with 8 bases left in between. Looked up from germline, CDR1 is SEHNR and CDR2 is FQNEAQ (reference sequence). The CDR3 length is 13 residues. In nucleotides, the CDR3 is TGTGCCAGCAGCTTAGTTGGTACGACTGAAGCTTTCTTT. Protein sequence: CASSLVGTTEAFF.

CDR3 DNA sequence: TGTGCCACCAGCAGAGACCCCCGACTAGCGGGACGATACAATGAGCAGTTCTTC. Translation gives CATSRDPRLAGRYNEQFF. This chain links TRBV15 with TRBJ2-1; TRBD2 aligns across 11 bases. Germline CDR1 LNHNV, CDR2 YYDKDF (reference sequence). This CDR3 region has 18 residues. V lost 0 bases and J lost 4; bases outside the gene matches: 8.

This chain's CDR3 is CASSQDRAGTGELFF. The CDR3 nucleotides are TGCGCCAGCAGCCAAGACAGGGCAGGCACCGGGGAGCTGTTTTTT. J is TRBJ2-2 and V is TRBV4-3; tentatively, D is TRBD1 (5 bases). Looked up from germline, CDR1 is LGHNA and CDR2 is YSLEER. The V end was cut by 0 bases, the J end by 4 bases, with 9 bases between. The CDR3 is 15 residues long.

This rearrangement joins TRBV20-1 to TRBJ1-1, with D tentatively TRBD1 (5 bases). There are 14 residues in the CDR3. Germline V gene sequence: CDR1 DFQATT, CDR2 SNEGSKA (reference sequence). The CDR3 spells CRAHRMDTHLGAFF. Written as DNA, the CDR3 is TGCAGAGCCCACCGGATGGACACTCATCTTGGAGCTTTCTTT.

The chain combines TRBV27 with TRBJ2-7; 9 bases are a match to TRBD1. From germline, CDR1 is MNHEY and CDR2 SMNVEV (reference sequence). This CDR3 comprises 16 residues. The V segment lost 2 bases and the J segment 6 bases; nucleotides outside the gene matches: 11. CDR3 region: CASSLLSGQGQFEQYF. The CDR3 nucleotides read TGTGCCAGCAGTTTACTCTCGGGACAGGGTCAATTCGAGCAGTACTTC.

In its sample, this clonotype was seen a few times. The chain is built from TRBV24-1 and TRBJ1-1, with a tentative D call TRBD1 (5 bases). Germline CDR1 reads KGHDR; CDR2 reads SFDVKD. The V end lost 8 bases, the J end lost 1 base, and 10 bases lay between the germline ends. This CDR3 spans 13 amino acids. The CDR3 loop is CATNPGQNTEAFF. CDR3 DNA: TGTGCCACCAATCCGGGGCAGAACACTGAAGCTTTCTTT.

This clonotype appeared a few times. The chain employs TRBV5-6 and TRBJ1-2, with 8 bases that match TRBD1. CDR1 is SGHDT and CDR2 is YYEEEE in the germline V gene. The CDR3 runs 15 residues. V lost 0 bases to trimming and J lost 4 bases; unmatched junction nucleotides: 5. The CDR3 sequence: CASSLATGVVYGYTF. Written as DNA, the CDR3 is TGTGCCAGCAGCTTGGCGACAGGGGTGGTCTATGGCTACACCTTC.

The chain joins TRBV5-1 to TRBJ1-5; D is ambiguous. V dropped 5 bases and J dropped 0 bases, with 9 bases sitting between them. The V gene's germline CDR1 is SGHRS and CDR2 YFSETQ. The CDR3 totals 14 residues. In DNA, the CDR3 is TGCGCCAGCAGGGCGGGTGGTAGCAATCAGCCCCAGCATTTT. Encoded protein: CASRAGGSNQPQHF.

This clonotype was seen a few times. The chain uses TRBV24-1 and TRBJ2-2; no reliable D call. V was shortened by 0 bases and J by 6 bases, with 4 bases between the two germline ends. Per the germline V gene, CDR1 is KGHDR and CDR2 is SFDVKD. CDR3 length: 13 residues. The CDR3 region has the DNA TGTGCCACCAGTGATTTGTCTCCCGGGGAGCTGTTTTTT. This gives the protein CATSDLSPGELFF.